This entry describes one T cell receptor (beta chain). Profiling relied on immunoSEQ multiplex PCR, and the TCRdb table lists in-frame clones only, not all of them. The table records some 170,000 clones, 90% of them present only once. These data originate in a study of blood T cell repertoires in COVID-19. Overall study context: Acute and convalescent COVID-19 samples came from the United States, Italy and Spain.

The CDR3 loop spans 17 amino acids. V shed 5 bases and J 9 bases; nucleotides not matched to a gene: 13. Germline CDR1 SGHAT, CDR2 FQNNGV. The source is a man aged 55 to 70 with active or convalescent COVID-19. Sequencing was done on a sample of peripheral blood. The chain combines TRBV11-2 with TRBJ2-1, with TRBD2 identical over 13 bases. The CDR3 DNA reads TGTGCCAGCAGCCTTCAAAGACTAGCGGGAGGCCAAGGTGAGCAGTTCTTC. Amino acid sequence: CASSLQRLAGGQGEQFF.